The 15 T cell receptor beta chains reported below all come from one sample, sequenced in a study of blood T cell repertoires in COVID-19. Some clones are missing from TCRdb's copy, which holds only in-frame ones; the method was immunoSEQ multiplex PCR. The sample has some 96,000 clones, 70% to 90% seen once; the top ten hold around 15%. Sequencing was carried out using peripheral blood. The source is a man in his forties or fifties with active or convalescent COVID-19.

The genes are TRBV11-2 and TRBJ2-3; a weak D match, TRBD2 (6 bases). CDR1 is SGHAT, CDR2 FQNNGV, per germline. V dropped 5 bases and J dropped 5 bases, with 29 bases sitting between them. The CDR3 runs to 19 residues. The CDR3 loop reads CASSPRGGNDFKRVDTQYF. CDR3 coding DNA: TGTGCCAGCAGCCCCCGAGGAGGGAATGATTTTAAAAGGGTAGATACGCAGTATTTT.

The V call is TRBV30, the J call TRBJ1-2; no definite D call. V lost 3 bases and J 4 bases, leaving 6 bases between the germline ends. The germline gives CDR1 GTSNPN, CDR2 SVGIG (reference sequence). The CDR3 has 11 residues. The CDR3 loop is CAWRLGYGYTF. The CDR3 nucleotides are TGTGCCTGGAGACTTGGCTATGGCTACACCTTC.

This chain links TRBV27 with TRBJ2-5; D is perhaps TRBD1 (5 bases). This CDR3 has 14 residues. The V end lost 2 bases, the J end lost 1 base, and 8 bases lay between the germline ends. Germline CDR1 is MNHEY and CDR2 is SMNVEV (reference sequence). In DNA, the CDR3 is TGTGCCAGCAGTTTAAGGGGTGGCCAAGAGACCCAGTACTTC. As protein: CASSLRGGQETQYF.

V usage is TRBV7-9 and J usage is TRBJ2-3, with TRBD2 identical over 7 bases. The CDR3 has 13 residues. Germline CDR1 is SEHNR and CDR2 is FQNEAQ (reference sequence). The V segment lost 6 bases and the J segment 7 bases; nucleotides outside the gene matches: 7. CDR3 nucleotide sequence: TGTGCCAGCAGTCCCGCCGGGGGGAATACGCAGTATTTT. Its protein product is CASSPAGGNTQYF.

This clone is a singleton in its sample. The chain uses TRBV15 and TRBJ2-7, with D possibly being TRBD1 (5 bases). The CDR3 is made up of 13 amino acids. Germline V CDR1 and CDR2: LNHNV, YYDKDF (reference sequence). V lost 3 bases, J lost 2 bases, and 8 bases lay in between. DNA of the CDR3: TGTGCCACCAGCAGGGACATACCCTACGAGCAGTACTTC. Translating it yields CATSRDIPYEQYF.

The rearrangement uses TRBV6-5 and TRBJ1-1; 12 bases are shared with TRBD1. This CDR3 contains 15 residues. CDR1 is MNHEY, CDR2 SVGAGI, per germline. The V gene end was trimmed by 8 bases and the J gene end by 2 bases; junction bases not matched to a gene: 6. The CDR3 sequence is CASQGTGGSNTEAFF. The CDR3, as DNA: TGTGCCAGCCAGGGGACAGGGGGCTCTAACACTGAAGCTTTCTTT.

This clone was picked up a small number of times. This chain uses TRBV7-9 with TRBJ2-7; TRBD2 agrees at 8 bases. CDR1 and CDR2 (germline): SEHNR, FQNEAQ (reference sequence). The CDR3 covers 14 residues. Trimming removed 5 bases from V and 5 bases from J; junction bases left unmatched: 8. CDR3 bases: TGTGCCAGCAGCCGCTCCGGGACTAGGGACGAGCAGTACTTC. Translation: CASSRSGTRDEQYF.

The chain joins TRBV12-5 to TRBJ2-1, with 8 bases identical to TRBD2. V gave up 3 bases and J gave up 4 bases; unmatched junction bases: 11. The CDR3 is 17 amino acids. Germline assignment: CDR1 LGHNT and CDR2 FRNRAP. The DNA for the CDR3 is TGTGCTAGTGGTTTCCTAGTAGCGGGGAGAGAGTACAATGAGCAGTTCTTC. It yields the protein CASGFLVAGREYNEQFF.

The genes are TRBV27 and TRBJ1-1; D may be TRBD1 (5 bases). This CDR3 is built from 13 residues. V gave up 5 bases and J gave up 4 bases, with 11 bases separating them. Germline V lookup: CDR1 MNHEY, CDR2 SMNVEV (reference sequence). The CDR3 nucleotides are TGTGCCAGCAGTAACTCCAGGGTCACTGAAGCTTTCTTT. Amino acid sequence: CASSNSRVTEAFF.

The chain carries TRBV27 and TRBJ2-7; 8 positions agree with TRBD2. The CDR3 totals 15 residues. Germline assignment: CDR1 MNHEY and CDR2 SMNVEV (reference sequence). Trimming at V came to 6 bases and at J to 3 bases, leaving 10 bases not matched to a gene. Here the CDR3 reads CASSPRTSGDYEQYF. The CDR3 DNA follows: TGTGCCAGCAGCCCACGCACTAGCGGAGACTACGAGCAGTACTTC.

V and J are TRBV6-5 and TRBJ2-7, with a tentative D call TRBD1 (6 bases). This CDR3 has 14 residues. The ends were cut back, 6 bases at V and 7 bases at J, with 19 bases in the middle. Germline lookup yields CDR1 MNHEY and CDR2 SVGAGI. The CDR3 nucleotides read TGTGCCAGCAGAAACCGGGCCCTACAGGGAGAGCAGTACTTC. It specifies CASRNRALQGEQYF.

This chain links TRBV6-5 with TRBJ2-3, with TRBD2 identical over 9 bases. The CDR3 extends over 15 amino acids. Germline V lookup: CDR1 MNHEY, CDR2 SVGAGI. Losses at the gene ends were 2 bases for V and 2 bases for J; bases not matched to a gene: 2. The CDR3 DNA is TGTGCCAGCAGTTACCTAGCGGGAATCACAGATACGCAGTATTTT. Amino acid sequence: CASSYLAGITDTQYF.

V is TRBV7-9 and J is TRBJ1-2; TRBD1 agrees at 9 bases. Germline lookup yields CDR1 SEHNR and CDR2 FQNEAQ (reference sequence). Trimming at V came to 4 bases and at J to 8 bases, leaving 8 bases not matched to a gene. The CDR3 is made up of 14 amino acids. The DNA for the CDR3 is TGTGCCAGCAGCTCCACCGGGACAGGGAAAGGCTACACCTTC. It translates to CASSSTGTGKGYTF.

This chain uses TRBV20-1 with TRBJ2-5; 9 nucleotides line up with TRBD2. V lost 3 bases to trimming and J lost 1 base; unmatched junction nucleotides: 3. Germline CDR1 DFQATT, CDR2 SNEGSKA (reference sequence). The CDR3 runs to 14 residues. The CDR3 loop reads CSASLTSGQETQYF. In nucleotides, the CDR3 is TGCAGTGCTAGTCTGACTAGCGGCCAAGAGACCCAGTACTTC.

The gene calls are TRBV28 and TRBJ2-7, with 8 positions matching TRBD1. J lost 3 bases, V lost 3 bases, and 7 bases had no gene match. This CDR3 is 15 amino acids long. Per germline, CDR1 MDHEN and CDR2 SYDVKM. CDR3 in amino acids: CASSFTGTGFYEQYF. In DNA form, the CDR3 reads TGTGCCAGCAGTTTCACCGGGACAGGTTTCTACGAGCAGTACTTC.